This T cell receptor beta chain was captured in a study of blood T cell repertoires in COVID-19. On the study more broadly: COVID-19 samples collected from the United States, Italy and Spain covered acute and convalescent phases. PBMCs, B-cell-depleted T cells, or T cells provided the cDNA or gDNA that made up the material.

This clone was observed a handful of times. Under the authors' procedure: Amplification with reference gene primers provided the estimates of nucleated cell counts. TCRdb's copy holds only in-frame clones and misses some; the assay was immunoSEQ multiplex PCR. From that table come the V and J calls and clone size; the DNA was used to work out D and trimming. The data hold under 150,000 clones, with around 80% observed a single time. The CDR3 has 14 amino acids. CDR1 and CDR2 from the germline V gene are SGDLS and YYNGEE. Trimming took off 0 bases at V and 7 bases at J, with 13 bases between the two ends.

This TCR was sampled from a man aged 60 to 75 with acute or convalescent COVID-19. Material: peripheral blood. The V and J genes are TRBV9 and TRBJ1-2; the D is unclear. The CDR3 region is CASSVEGGSGGYTF. CDR3 nucleotide sequence: TGTGCCAGCAGCGTAGAGGGAGGGAGTGGTGGCTACACCTTC.